This entry features one T cell receptor beta chain sequence. Its antigen is unidentified. CD4+ cells yielded CD45RA+ naive and CD45RA-negative memory subsets. These data come from a study of shared clonotypes between healthy human individuals. Study context: The plates for each donor numbered three CD4 naive, three CD4 memory, two CD8 naive and one CD8 memory.

Regarding the study as a whole: Sorted-subset sequencing was shown by rarefaction to be incomplete despite large depth. Researchers found naive subsets generally carried larger estimated richness than memory subsets.

TCRdb's copy holds only in-frame clones and misses some; the assay was immunoSEQ multiplex PCR. The sample records 1.4 million to 1.5 million clones, approximately 97% being singletons. This clonotype was sampled from a man younger than 40 in good health. The material sequenced was naive CD4+ T cells sorted from blood. The subset denotes: CD45RA+ positively selected.

In DNA form, the CDR3 reads TGTGCCAGTAGGTGGTTGCAGCAGTACTTC. Its translation is CASRWLQQYF. The rearrangement uses TRBV19 and TRBJ2-7; D not certain. V dropped 6 bases and J dropped 8 bases, with 8 bases sitting between them. The germline gives CDR1 LNHDA, CDR2 SQIVND (reference sequence). The CDR3 is made up of 10 amino acids.